These 9 T cell receptor beta chains share one sample of origin, sequenced in a study of blood T cell repertoires in COVID-19. Sequencing was performed with immunoSEQ multiplex PCR; in TCRdb, only in-frame clones are kept and a portion is missing. The repertoire holds about 76,000 clones, with 90% as singletons. Sequenced sample: peripheral blood. Receptors originate from a woman between 45 and 65 years old in a cohort sampled during active COVID-19.

The chain recombines TRBV19 with TRBJ2-3; possible D gene TRBD2, 5 bases. V was pared by 1 base and J by 2 bases, with 13 bases between. The germline V gene has CDR1 LNHDA and CDR2 SQIVND (reference sequence). The CDR3 runs to 16 residues. The CDR3 region is CASSIVGAANTDTQYF. Here the CDR3 DNA reads TGTGCCAGTAGTATAGTGGGAGCGGCAAACACAGATACGCAGTATTTT. The variable domain in full, completed from reference TRBV19 and TRBJ2-3, reads DGGITQSPKYLFRKEGQNVTLSCEQNLNHDAMYWYRQDPGQGLRLIYYSQIVNDFQKGDIAEGYSVSREKKESFPLTVTSAQKNPTAFYLCASSIVGAANTDTQYFGPGTRLTVL.

The rearrangement links TRBV6-5 to TRBJ2-7; D gene unclear. The germline gives CDR1 MNHEY, CDR2 SVGAGI. The V end was cut by 2 bases, the J end by 5 bases, with 4 bases between. The CDR3 runs to 11 residues. This CDR3 reads CASSYGHEQYF. CDR3 nucleotides: TGTGCCAGCAGTTACGGCCACGAGCAGTACTTC.

This clone appeared once. The V and J genes are TRBV28 and TRBJ1-2, with a possible D match to TRBD1 (6 bases). Germline-derived CDR1 and CDR2 are MDHEN and SYDVKM. The CDR3 loop spans 14 amino acids. The germline V and J ends were trimmed by 6 bases and 5 bases, with 16 bases remaining between them. CDR3 nucleotides: TGTGCCAGCAGGCCCGAAGGGGGTCTTTATGGCTACACCTTC. Translating gives CASRPEGGLYGYTF.

V and J are TRBV19 and TRBJ2-7, with 8 bases lining up with TRBD1. J was trimmed by 8 bases and V by 0 bases; bases with no gene match: 6. CDR1 is LNHDA and CDR2 is SQIVND in the germline V gene (reference sequence). This CDR3 has 14 residues. Written as DNA, the CDR3 is TGTGCCAGTAGTATAGACGGAAGGGACAGGAAGCAGTACTTC. Translating gives CASSIDGRDRKQYF.

CDR3 sequence reads: CASRGPGETGELFF. In nucleotides, the CDR3 is TGCGCCAGCAGAGGGCCAGGGGAGACCGGGGAGCTGTTTTTT. This sequence joins TRBV5-1 and TRBJ2-2, with D tentatively TRBD1 (6 bases). Germline loops: CDR1 SGHRS, CDR2 YFSETQ. The CDR3 runs to 14 residues. V was trimmed by 5 bases and J by 5 bases, leaving 13 bases between them. The full variable domain, its missing parts supplied by reference TRBV5-1 and TRBJ2-2, is KAGVTQTPRYLIKTRGQQVTLSCSPISGHRSVSWYQQTPGQGLQFLFEYFSETQRNKGNFPGRFSGRQFSNSRSEMNVSTLELGDSALYLCASRGPGETGELFFGEGSRLTVL.

V and J are TRBV5-1 and TRBJ2-7; possibly TRBD1 for D (6 bases). The CDR3 sequence is 14 residues long. Germline V gene sequence: CDR1 SGHRS, CDR2 YFSETQ. Trimming shortened V by 2 bases and J by 0 bases, and 9 bases separated the two germline ends. This chain's CDR3 is CASSLGGNSYEQYF. The CDR3 nucleotides are TGCGCCAGCAGCTTAGGGGGTAACTCCTACGAGCAGTACTTC. Variable domain in full (rest from reference TRBV5-1 and TRBJ2-7): KAGVTQTPRYLIKTRGQQVTLSCSPISGHRSVSWYQQTPGQGLQFLFEYFSETQRNKGNFPGRFSGRQFSNSRSEMNVSTLELGDSALYLCASSLGGNSYEQYFGPGTRLTVT.

This chain uses TRBV7-2 with TRBJ2-1, with D possibly being TRBD1 (6 bases). Trimming removed 2 bases from V and 8 bases from J, with 13 bases in between. Germline V gene sequence: CDR1 SGHTA, CDR2 FQGNSA. This CDR3 comprises 14 residues. The CDR3 coding sequence is TGTGCCAGCAGCTTATGGGCCAGGGGACATGAGCAGTTCTTC. Residues: CASSLWARGHEQFF.

This clone has only one observation. The rearrangement uses TRBV18 and TRBJ1-1; D call uncertain. The CDR3 consists of 14 residues. Germline CDR1 reads KGHSH; CDR2 reads LQKENI. V lost 5 bases and J 3 bases, leaving 13 bases between the germline ends. The CDR3 bases are TGTGCCAGCTCAAGGGTGCAGAGGGACACTGAAGCTTTCTTT. Its translation: CASSRVQRDTEAFF.

This chain links TRBV2 with TRBJ2-2; D is unresolved. The CDR3 sequence is 14 residues long. Trimming cost V 7 bases and J 2 bases, with 11 bases left between them. CDR1 and CDR2 from the germline V gene are SNHLY and FYNNEI. The DNA of the CDR3 is TGTGCCAGCATGAGGCCCCCCAACACCGGGGAGCTGTTTTTT. This codes for CASMRPPNTGELFF.